This entry concerns a single TCR beta chain. Its antigen is still unknown. No base-level quality is on record; no much larger clone is a single base apart. V lost 2 bases and J lost 4 bases, and the count of bases not matched to a germline gene is 10. The germline V gene sets CDR1 to KGHSH and CDR2 to LQKENI. CDR3 length: 17 amino acids, cysteine to phenylalanine. The entry retains the CDR3 DNA only, 51 bases that are in frame from base 1. The donors were healthy, HIV-negative adults who had no recently reported acute infections or vaccinations. Only Caucasian adults living in Nashville, Tennessee, USA were represented among the donors. CD4+ T cells were enriched by magnetic negative selection; naive cells were then positively selected on CD45RA, and the negative fraction formed the memory subset. After blood collection by leukapheresis, PBMCs were isolated using Ficoll-Histopaque density gradient centrifugation and then cryopreserved in the vapor phase of liquid nitrogen. Analytical flow cytometry was used to check the purity and quantity of each magnetically sorted T cell population. Genomic DNA was isolated from every sorted fraction and measured by UV absorbance on a Nanodrop 2000c.

Using the deep immunoSEQ assay, multiplex PCR amplified TCR CDR3 regions from genomic DNA. For each cell subset, the extracted genomic DNA was distributed evenly across all wells of several immunoSEQ 96-well plates, and each plate served as one replicate. For sorted subsets, roughly 200 ng genomic DNA, equal to tens of thousands of T cell genomes, was loaded into each replicate PCR. Purified libraries were quantified with a Qubit 3.0 fluorometer, sized on a Bioanalyzer 2100, and re-quantified with the KAPA Library Quantification kit. Every immunoSEQ 96-well plate was sequenced on a separate single-read 150-cycle Illumina NextSeq 550 flow cell. In the paper's pipeline: Because the immunoSEQ output held only junctional sequences and lacked quality scores, the filtering could not match the filtering applied to full-length reads. Sequences were annotated with PyIR, a Python wrapper for IgBLAST v1.9, and V/J genes and CDR3 were assigned using IMGT germline references. Reads were filtered out if the reads had weak V/J assignments (E-value above 1e-6), no CDR3, stop codons, out-of-frame junctions, or ambiguous translated residues. V3J clonotypes were defined as sequences sharing the same inferred V gene, J gene, and CDR3 amino acid sequence. To compute the percentage overlap between repertoires, the number of shared unique clonotypes was divided by the size of the smaller repertoire. Richness of each repertoire was evaluated using RTK rarefaction, the Chao1 estimator, and Recon v2.1 estimates of unobserved clonotypes. OLGA was used to compute generation probabilities for all TCRbeta clonotypes that the gDNA method yielded from a handful of donors. As stored in TCRdb, this immuneACCESS dataset retains in-frame rearrangements with V and J assigned. A fraction of the clones does not appear; measured against another copy, unresolved V genes explain less than half of the discrepancy, and the remainder lacks a known reason. That table furnishes V, J and clone size, whereas the DNA furnished D and trimming. For this sample the table gives over a million clones, of which roughly 95% were detected only once. The ten largest clones add up to about 1% of the sample.

This sample is part of a study of shared clonotypes between healthy human individuals (dated by TCRdb to the early 2020s). Turning to the overall study: The cohort comprised two women and a few men aged 18 to 49 years. To increase sequencing depth and limit assay-specific biases, TCR repertoire library preparation and sequencing were carried out by different laboratories using diverse techniques. To estimate repertoire size and how much clonotypes are shared between individuals, the study performed deep sequencing of blood TCR repertoires from a handful of healthy adults. Leukapheresis yielded between about 0.8 and 8.9 billion PBMCs per donor. For each donor, CD4 naive and CD4 memory were each run on three plates, CD8 naive on two plates, and CD8 memory on one plate. Study-level results and caveats: Naive subsets generally had larger estimated clonotype richness than memory subsets did. Only blood was sampled, and tissue TCR repertoires likely differ from those in blood. Approximately 4.8% of naive CD4, approximately 3.7% of naive CD8, about 2.1% of memory CD4, and around 0.42% of memory CD8 clonotypes were shared across several donors. Incomplete sequencing was indicated by rarefaction of sorted-subset datasets, despite the large sequencing depth. The genetic and exposure-history diversity represented was limited by the small number of donors. Higher generation probabilities were observed for clonotypes shared by all four sorted-subset donors than for non-shared clonotypes. Pairwise subsampling indicated that sequencing depth was expected to affect the degree of clonotype sharing among donors.

This TCR derives from a young man in good health. The chain uses TRBV18 and TRBJ1-3; a stretch of 8 junction bases matches TRBD1. Sequenced sample: naive CD4+ T cells sorted from blood. What the cell subset or site label conveys for this sample: CD45RA+ positively selected. The CDR3 protein: CASSPGGQGLPGNTIYF. The DNA reads as follows: TGTGCCAGCTCACCAGGCGGACAGGGACTGCCAGGAAACACCATATATTTT. Where the CDR3 stops, the reference TRBV18 and TRBJ1-3 genes take over; the full variable domain is NAGVMQNPRHLVRRRGQEARLRCSPMKGHSHVYWYRQLPEEGLKFMVYLQKENIIDESGMPKERFSAEFPKEGPSILRIQQVVRGDSAAYFCASSPGGQGLPGNTIYFGEGSWLTVV.